The 14 T cell receptor beta chains in this list originate from one sample, sequenced in a study of shared clonotypes between healthy human individuals. Produced via immunoSEQ multiplex PCR; TCRdb's table is partial and in-frame only. The sample includes about 2.5 million clones, 85% to 95% seen only once; the top ten take about 0.41%. Sequenced sample: naive CD4+ T cells from PBMCs. Documented subset: CD45RA+ positively selected. The receptor source for this set is a man aged 18 to 29 in good health. Some clones in this sample may be carry-over from other donors' samples.

The chain carries TRBV7-2 and TRBJ2-7; 7 positions match TRBD1. Germline V lookup: CDR1 SGHTA, CDR2 FQGNSA. This CDR3 region has 14 residues. J gave up 1 base and V 6 bases, and 6 bases lay outside the gene matches. The CDR3 nucleotides read TGTGCCAGCAGGTTCAGACAGGGATCCTACGAGCAGTACTTC. It is translated as CASRFRQGSYEQYF.

This sequence joins TRBV5-1 and TRBJ2-4; maybe TRBD2 (5 bases). The germline CDR1 and CDR2 sequences are SGHRS and YFSETQ. The CDR3 runs to 17 residues. Trimming pared 4 bases from V and 0 bases from J, leaving 17 bases between. This chain's CDR3 is CASSRRSAGEAKNIQYF. The CDR3 DNA is TGCGCCAGCAGCCGGCGCTCGGCCGGGGAAGCCAAAAACATTCAGTACTTC.

The rearrangement links TRBV9 to TRBJ2-7; D assignment may be TRBD1 or TRBD2 (7 bases each). Germline CDR1 reads SGDLS; CDR2 reads YYNGEE. This CDR3 region has 15 residues. V lost 3 bases and J 2 bases, leaving 15 bases between the germline ends. This chain's CDR3 is CASSAGGGFPYEQYF. The CDR3 nucleotides are TGTGCCAGCAGCGCAGGGGGGGGCTTTCCCTACGAGCAGTACTTC. The whole variable domain, remainder taken from reference TRBV9 and TRBJ2-7, is DSGVTQTPKHLITATGQRVTLRCSPRSGDLSVYWYQQSLDQGLQFLIQYYNGEERAKGNILERFSAQQFPDLHSELNLSSLELGDSALYFCASSAGGGFPYEQYFGPGTRLTVT.

The genes are TRBV5-1 and TRBJ2-2; 7 positions agree with TRBD2. Germline-derived CDR1 and CDR2 are SGHRS and YFSETQ. The V segment lost 2 bases and the J segment 4 bases; nucleotides outside the gene matches: 5. This CDR3 is built from 15 residues. The CDR3 DNA is TGCGCCAGCAGCTTTGACGGGAGGACCACCGGGGAGCTGTTTTTT. It specifies CASSFDGRTTGELFF. Together with reference TRBV5-1 and TRBJ2-2, the CDR3 gives the full variable domain: KAGVTQTPRYLIKTRGQQVTLSCSPISGHRSVSWYQQTPGQGLQFLFEYFSETQRNKGNFPGRFSGRQFSNSRSEMNVSTLELGDSALYLCASSFDGRTTGELFFGEGSRLTVL.

The chain is built from TRBV21-1 and TRBJ1-2. TRBV21-1 counts as a pseudogene. The CDR3 length is 17 residues. This CDR3 reads CASSTCFQTPFNYGYTF. The CDR3 region has the DNA TGTGCCAGCAGCACCTGTTTTCAGACCCCCTTTAACTATGGCTACACCTTC.

The chain's CDR3 is CASSPKPTGAGELFF. CDR3 nucleotides: TGTGCCAGCAGCCCGAAACCGACAGGGGCCGGGGAGCTGTTTTTT. This chain uses TRBV9 with TRBJ2-2; 8 positions match TRBD1. V gave up 4 bases and J gave up 6 bases; unmatched junction bases: 8. The length of the CDR3 is 15 residues. The V gene's germline CDR1 is SGDLS and CDR2 YYNGEE.

This clone was observed a handful of times. This sequence joins TRBV5-1 and TRBJ1-1; tentatively, D is TRBD1 (6 bases). V gave up 4 bases and J gave up 0 bases, with 10 bases separating them. Germline loops: CDR1 SGHRS, CDR2 YFSETQ. This CDR3 is 14 amino acids long. This chain's CDR3 is CASSRDILNTEAFF. The CDR3 region has the DNA TGCGCCAGCAGCAGGGACATACTGAACACTGAAGCTTTCTTT.

The chain carries TRBV6-1 and TRBJ2-7, with 10 bases aligning to TRBD1. The V and J ends lost 10 bases and 4 bases, in that order; junction bases with no gene match: 7. Germline CDR1 is MNHNS and CDR2 is SASEGT. The CDR3 contains 13 residues. CDR3 sequence: CANSRDRGYEQYF. The CDR3 DNA sequence: TGTGCCAACAGCCGGGACAGGGGATACGAGCAGTACTTC.

The chain joins TRBV7-2 to TRBJ2-2; the D is unclear. Germline CDR1 is SGHTA and CDR2 is FQGNSA. V lost 1 base to trimming and J lost 4 bases, with 13 bases between them. This CDR3 has 16 residues. In DNA, the CDR3 is TGTGCCAGCAGCTTAGTCGCTCCGCGAAGCACCGGGGAGCTGTTTTTT. Its translation: CASSLVAPRSTGELFF. The full variable domain, with the rest looked up from reference TRBV7-2 and TRBJ2-2, is GAGVSQSPSNKVTEKGKDVELRCDPISGHTALYWYRQSLGQGLEFLIYFQGNSAPDKSGLPSDRFSAERTGGSVSTLTIQRTQQEDSAVYLCASSLVAPRSTGELFFGEGSRLTVL.

The rearrangement links TRBV30 to TRBJ2-2; no clear D. The germline V gene has CDR1 GTSNPN and CDR2 SVGIG (reference sequence). Trimming took off 2 bases at V and 0 bases at J, with 13 bases between the two ends. The CDR3 loop spans 16 amino acids. CDR3 sequence reads: CAWSPPGRSNTGELFF. In nucleotides, the CDR3 is TGTGCCTGGAGTCCCCCCGGGCGGTCGAACACCGGGGAGCTGTTTTTT.

V gene TRBV6-5 combines with J gene TRBJ1-4; D gene ambiguous. The germline gives CDR1 MNHEY, CDR2 SVGAGI. The V end was cut by 4 bases, the J end by 0 bases, with 9 bases between. This CDR3 comprises 15 residues. The DNA for the CDR3 is TGTGCCAGCAGTTCAGTGGGAGCAACTAATGAAAAACTGTTTTTT. Its protein product is CASSSVGATNEKLFF.

The chain is built from TRBV18 and TRBJ2-7; 8 positions match TRBD2. The V gene end was trimmed by 0 bases and the J gene end by 0 bases; junction bases not matched to a gene: 4. CDR3 length equals 16 residues. Germline-derived CDR1 and CDR2 are KGHSH and LQKENI. The CDR3 DNA is TGTGCCAGCTCACCACCGATAGCGGGAAGCTCCTACGAGCAGTACTTC. Protein sequence: CASSPPIAGSSYEQYF.

The CDR3 sequence is CASSQLWVRGGRETQYF. The CDR3 nucleotides read TGTGCCAGCAGCCAACTCTGGGTCAGAGGGGGTCGGGAGACCCAGTACTTC. The V and J genes are TRBV14 and TRBJ2-5, with D perhaps TRBD1 (6 bases). Germline assignment: CDR1 SGHDN and CDR2 FVKESK. Trimming took 2 bases from V and 5 from J, leaving 21 bases between them. The CDR3 is 17 residues long.

This chain connects TRBV7-8 to TRBJ1-5; D is uncertain. V dropped 1 base and J dropped 1 base, with 8 bases sitting between them. Germline V lookup: CDR1 SGHVS, CDR2 FQNEAQ. The CDR3 runs to 15 residues. CDR3 amino acids: CASSLERQSNQPQHF. CDR3 DNA sequence: TGTGCCAGCAGCTTAGAACGGCAGAGCAATCAGCCCCAGCATTTT.